This T cell receptor (beta chain) appears in the sequencing data of a study of T-cell memory formation after mild COVID-19. Only a few counts were recorded for this clonotype. Its antigen is not known. The junction does not match germline at one end; this may be a read error. Per the germline V gene, CDR1 is MGHRA and CDR2 is YSYEKL. CDR3 size: 16 residues. Findings and limits, study-wide: There were some responding clones in pre-infection memory, which suggested that cross-reactive memory had joined. Nothing showed for sure that second-wave clones peaking on day 37 were SARS-CoV-2 specific. For contracting clones, CD4+ ones sat mainly in CM and EM, CD8+ in EMRA.

TCRdb re-called the 5' RACE reads with MiXCR, one entry per CDR3 protein. The data hold some 250,000 distinct CDR3 sequences, with about a sixth observed a single time. This TCR was recovered from a man between 18 and 35 years old who had mild COVID-19 (a few samples of this study predate the infection). Cell type and time point are not known. The chain has TRBV4-1 and TRBJ2-3, with a weak D call TRBD1 (6 bases). Sequencing input: PBMCs or a T cell subset sorted from them (not recorded which). For the CDR3, the DNA is TGCGTCAGCAGCCAAGAAGGACAGCCTAGCACAGATACGCAGTATTTT. Translated, it gives CVSSQEGQPSTDTQYF.